The 24 T cell receptor beta chains in this list originate from one sample, sequenced in a study of T-cell reconstitution after alpha-beta-depleted transplantation in children. Unique molecular identifiers were incorporated into the prepared TCRbeta library. From the PCR reads, TCRdb called clonotypes with MiXCR, one entry per CDR3 protein. The profile shows some 340,000 distinct CDR3 sequences, 10% of them singletons. The sample here was PBMCs from the stem cell graft donor, taken from the stem cell graft. The origin of the receptors is a human donor who donated a stem cell graft to a child with acute lymphoblastic leukemia.

The rearrangement links TRBV5-1 to TRBJ2-5, with a weak D call TRBD2 (5 bases). The V gene lost 4 bases and the J gene lost 2 bases, with 12 bases spanning the gap. This CDR3 has 14 amino acids. The germline CDR1 and CDR2 sequences are SGHRS and YFSETQ. CDR3 sequence reads: CASSPTTGQETQYF. The CDR3 DNA reads as TGCGCCAGCAGCCCGACGACGGGGCAAGAGACCCAGTACTTC.

V usage is TRBV7-9 and J usage is TRBJ2-4, with a tentative D call TRBD2 (6 bases). Trimming stripped 2 bases from V and 2 bases from J, with 13 bases between. Per germline, CDR1 SEHNR and CDR2 FQNEAQ (reference sequence). The CDR3 has 16 residues. CDR3 DNA: TGTGCCAGCAGCTTATCTTATAGCGGACCCAAAAACATTCAGTACTTC. It codes for CASSLSYSGPKNIQYF.

This clonotype was picked up a small number of times. This chain links TRBV20-1 with TRBJ2-1; D gene uncertain. Germline values: CDR1 DFQATT, CDR2 SNEGSKA (reference sequence). The CDR3 contains 12 residues. The V and J ends lost 6 bases and 4 bases respectively, with 10 bases between them. The CDR3 sequence is CSASWMYNEQFF. The CDR3 coding sequence is TGCAGTGCCAGCTGGATGTACAATGAGCAGTTCTTC.

This clonotype has only a few counts. The CDR3 loop reads CASSLDWSRQETQYF. As DNA, the CDR3 is TGTGCCAGCAGCTTAGATTGGAGTAGACAAGAGACCCAGTACTTC. This chain joins TRBV11-2 and TRBJ2-5; no reliable D call. V was clipped by 0 bases and J by 2 bases, with 10 bases between them. The CDR3 sequence is 15 residues long. The germline CDR1 and CDR2 sequences are SGHAT and FQNNGV.

This clonotype was found a few times. The genes are TRBV7-3 and TRBJ1-1; D ambiguous. V lost 0 bases, J lost 5 bases, and 7 bases lay in between. The CDR3 covers 13 residues. Germline assignment: CDR1 SGHTA and CDR2 FQGTGA. DNA of the CDR3: TGTGCCAGCAGCTTAACGTTGGTTACTGAAGCTTTCTTT. Translation: CASSLTLVTEAFF.

This chain connects TRBV29-1 to TRBJ2-1; D remains unclear. Trimming took 1 base from V and 5 from J, leaving 6 bases between them. Germline CDR1 and CDR2: SQVTM and ANQGSEA. The CDR3 sequence is 12 residues long. CDR3 DNA sequence: TGCAGCGTTGAAGCCGCGGACAATGAGCAGTTCTTC. It codes for CSVEAADNEQFF.

This sequence joins TRBV7-3 and TRBJ2-3, with 10 bases lining up with TRBD2. The germline V gene encodes CDR1 SGHTA and CDR2 FQGTGA. Unmatched junction bases numbered 9, after V lost 2 bases and J lost 4 bases. CDR3 length equals 17 residues. CDR3 nucleotide sequence: TGTGCCAGCAGCTTAGGAGCTAGCGGGAGTAAAGCAGATACGCAGTATTTT. It encodes CASSLGASGSKADTQYF. Full variable domain (remainder filled in from reference TRBV7-3 and TRBJ2-3): GAGVSQTPSNKVTEKGKYVELRCDPISGHTALYWYRQSLGQGPEFLIYFQGTGAADDSGLPNDRFFAVRPEGSVSTLKIQRTERGDSAVYLCASSLGASGSKADTQYFGPGTRLTVL.

This clonotype has more than one count but fewer than ten. The chain combines TRBV5-1 with TRBJ2-1; 11 nucleotides line up with TRBD2. CDR3 length equals 14 residues. V lost 4 bases, J lost 5 bases, and 2 bases stayed unmatched. Germline values: CDR1 SGHRS, CDR2 YFSETQ. CDR3 bases: TGCGCCAGCAGCAAGACTAGCGGGAACAATGAGCAGTTCTTC. This sequence encodes CASSKTSGNNEQFF.

The V and J genes are TRBV10-3 and TRBJ2-3; the D is unclear. This CDR3 has 11 amino acids. Per the germline V gene, CDR1 is ENHRY and CDR2 is SYGVKD. With 8 bases removed from V and 1 base from J, the gap between germline ends came to 4 bases. CDR3 sequence (DNA): TGTGCCATCGGGCGCACAGATACGCAGTATTTT. This gives the protein CAIGRTDTQYF.

This clonotype was counted ten times or more. This chain's CDR3 is CASSGGLAGGDEQFF. The CDR3 region has the DNA TGCGCCAGCAGCGGGGGACTAGCGGGAGGTGATGAGCAGTTCTTC. The chain uses TRBV5-1 and TRBJ2-1; 15 bases line up with TRBD2. This CDR3 is built from 15 residues. The V gene's germline CDR1 is SGHRS and CDR2 YFSETQ. Trimming at V came to 4 bases and at J to 8 bases, leaving 4 bases not matched to a gene. Drawing the rest from reference TRBV5-1 and TRBJ2-1, the complete variable domain is KAGVTQTPRYLIKTRGQQVTLSCSPISGHRSVSWYQQTPGQGLQFLFEYFSETQRNKGNFPGRFSGRQFSNSRSEMNVSTLELGDSALYLCASSGGLAGGDEQFFGPGTRLTVL.

This clonotype was detected only a few times. The chain uses TRBV20-1 and TRBJ1-2; 10 bases agree with TRBD1. This CDR3 region has 15 residues. V was pared by 6 bases and J by 4 bases, with 11 bases of the junction left unmatched. In germline, CDR1 is DFQATT, CDR2 SNEGSKA (reference sequence). Written as DNA, the CDR3 is TGCAGTGCCTCATCCCGGGACAGGGGTTTCTATGGCTACACCTTC. Translation gives CSASSRDRGFYGYTF.

This chain joins TRBV7-2 and TRBJ1-5; a weak D match, TRBD1 (5 bases). V lost 4 bases, J lost 6 bases, and 7 bases lay in between. The CDR3 is 12 residues long. Germline CDR1 and CDR2: SGHTA and FQGNSA. CDR3 nucleotides: TGTGCCAGCAGCTGGGGGGGTCAGCCCCAGCATTTT. As protein: CASSWGGQPQHF.

In its sample, this clonotype was seen many times. The chain combines TRBV6-2 or TRBV6-3 with TRBJ2-1; D is unclear. CDR1 is MNHEY, CDR2 SVGEGT, per germline. The CDR3 sequence is 11 residues long. Trimming took 6 bases from V and 7 from J, leaving 7 bases between them. Here the CDR3 reads CASSHNNEQFF. The CDR3 bases are TGTGCCAGCAGCCATAATAATGAGCAGTTCTTC.

The chain couples TRBV5-1 to TRBJ1-6; 7 nucleotides line up with TRBD1. The V and J ends lost 6 bases and 4 bases, in that order; junction bases with no gene match: 7. The germline V gene has CDR1 SGHRS and CDR2 YFSETQ. The CDR3 is made up of 15 amino acids. The CDR3 here is CASTDRAGYNSPLHF. The CDR3, as DNA: TGCGCCAGCACCGACAGGGCGGGATATAATTCACCCCTCCACTTT.

Only a few counts were recorded for this clonotype. The chain employs TRBV6-2 or TRBV6-3 and TRBJ1-6, with 10 positions matching TRBD1. Germline CDR1 reads MNHEY; CDR2 reads SVGEGT. CDR3 length: 20 residues. V lost 6 bases, J lost 3 bases, and 17 bases stayed unmatched. CDR3 amino acids: CASSRSGTGVLSNYNSPLHF. Here the CDR3 DNA reads TGTGCCAGCAGCCGATCCGGGACAGGGGTACTATCTAACTATAATTCACCCCTCCACTTT.

The V call is TRBV18, the J call TRBJ2-1; 7 nucleotides line up with TRBD2. Germline V gene sequence: CDR1 KGHSH, CDR2 LQKENI. CDR3 size: 14 residues. V shed 6 bases, J shed 5 bases, and the junction held 7 bases outside the gene matches. The CDR3 DNA is TGTGCCAGCTCCCAGGGAGGGGCCCACAATGAGCAGTTCTTC. Amino acid sequence: CASSQGGAHNEQFF.

The chain has TRBV12-3 or TRBV12-4 and TRBJ1-2; D not certain. V lost 7 bases and J lost 4, with 19 bases in between. CDR3 size: 15 residues. This CDR3 is CASTLAMAGSYGYTF. As DNA, the CDR3 is TGTGCCAGCACCCTCGCAATGGCGGGGAGCTATGGCTACACCTTC.

Many counts were recorded for this clonotype. The V and J genes are TRBV12-3 or TRBV12-4 and TRBJ2-2; no definite D call. The CDR3 runs to 14 residues. Between the trimmed V and J ends, which lost 5 bases and 7 bases, there was a span of 14 bases. The DNA of the CDR3 is TGTGCCAGCAGTCCTTTAGGTCAGATCGGGGAGCTGTTTTTT. Its translation: CASSPLGQIGELFF.

This rearrangement joins TRBV28 to TRBJ2-3; tentatively, D is TRBD2 (6 bases). Trimming removed 4 bases from V and 2 bases from J, with 13 bases in between. CDR3 length equals 15 residues. CDR1 MDHEN and CDR2 SYDVKM come from the germline V gene. In DNA, the CDR3 is TGTGCCAGCAGTTATACTAGCCTAAACACAGATACGCAGTATTTT. It specifies CASSYTSLNTDTQYF. Variable domain in full (rest from reference TRBV28 and TRBJ2-3): DVKVTQSSRYLVKRTGEKVFLECVQDMDHENMFWYRQDPGLGLRLIYFSYDVKMKEKGDIPEGYSVSREKKERFSLILESASTNQTSMYLCASSYTSLNTDTQYFGPGTRLTVL.

This sequence joins TRBV28 and TRBJ1-3; 7 nucleotides match TRBD1. Trimming cost V 3 bases and J 1 base; bases outside gene matches: 12. The CDR3 length is 18 residues. CDR1 is MDHEN and CDR2 is SYDVKM in the germline V gene. The CDR3 DNA reads as TGTGCCAGCAGTTTTCGGGGGGGTGCAGGGGGTTCTGGAAACACCATATATTTT. Amino acid sequence: CASSFRGGAGGSGNTIYF.

This clonotype was seen more than once but under ten times. The J gene is TRBJ2-7, the V gene TRBV7-2; perhaps TRBD2 as D (7 bases). The CDR3 loop spans 15 amino acids. V was trimmed by 6 bases and J by 1 base, leaving 16 bases between them. Germline values: CDR1 SGHTA, CDR2 FQGNSA. CDR3 in amino acids: CASRPGERGSYEQYF. The CDR3, as DNA: TGTGCCAGCAGGCCAGGGGAGCGGGGTTCCTACGAGCAGTACTTC.

CDR3 in amino acids: CASSLSTGETQYF. The CDR3, as DNA: TGTGCCAGCAGTTTGTCGACAGGAGAGACCCAGTACTTC. This chain connects TRBV11-2 to TRBJ2-5, with D possibly TRBD1 on 6 matching bases. Germline V gives CDR1 SGHAT, CDR2 FQNNGV. Between the trimmed V and J ends, which lost 6 bases and 4 bases, there was a span of 12 bases. This CDR3 comprises 13 residues.

This clonotype showed up just a few times. This chain joins TRBV7-8 and TRBJ2-2, with 8 bases that match TRBD1. The CDR3 is 19 residues long. Germline CDR1 reads SGHVS; CDR2 reads FQNEAQ. V lost 5 bases, J lost 0 bases, and 14 bases stayed unmatched. CDR3 region: CASSGDRDRSSANTGELFF. The CDR3 DNA reads as TGTGCCAGCAGCGGGGACCGGGACAGGTCTTCCGCGAACACCGGGGAGCTGTTTTTT.

This clonotype was seen a few times. This chain links TRBV5-6 with TRBJ2-7; 7 bases align to TRBD2. The germline CDR1 and CDR2 sequences are SGHDT and YYEEEE. J was trimmed by 6 bases and V by 0 bases; bases with no gene match: 3. This CDR3 has 13 residues. CDR3 coding DNA: TGTGCCAGCAGCTTGGGGCTAGCGGCCGAGCAGTACTTC. Its protein is CASSLGLAAEQYF.